Listed below are T cell receptor beta chains from one sample, sequenced in a study of cytomegalovirus exposure and HLA in healthy donors. Profiled with immunoSEQ multiplex PCR; TCRdb holds only in-frame clones, not every one. The table has 100,000 to 150,000 clones, roughly 89% seen once. The sample was PBMCs. The receptor set was obtained from a young woman in good health and CMV-seronegative. CDR3s include the opening cysteine and the closing phenylalanine or tryptophan. D genes are given only for firm matches. Size is stated for part of the rows, as once, few or many counts, or as a class when the clone is expanded.

CDR3 DNA | CDR3 protein | V gene | clone size | D gene | J gene | CDR3 length
TGTGCCACGGGGGGGTACGAGCAGTACTTC | CATGGYEQYF | TRBV6-1 | once | TRBD2 | TRBJ2-7 | 10
TGTGCCAGCAGTGCCGGATGGGGCAGCCCTGAAGACGTCTCTGGAAACACCATATATTTT | CASSAGWGSPEDVSGNTIYF | TRBV27 | few | - | TRBJ1-3 | 20
TGTGCCACCAGCAGACGCTCGGGGGTAGTCTATGGCTACACCTTC | CATSRRSGVVYGYTF | TRBV15 | - | - | TRBJ1-2 | 15
TGTGCCAGCAGTAAGGACTCCTCCGGAAACACCATATATTTT | CASSKDSSGNTIYF | TRBV6-5 | - | - | TRBJ1-3 | 14
TGTGCCATGGTCTTGGGGCTTAGACATGGCTACACCTTC | CAMVLGLRHGYTF | TRBV5-8 | - | - | TRBJ1-2 | 13
TGTGCCAGTATCAGACGGGGAGCTGGGACTGAAGCTTTCTTT | CASIRRGAGTEAFF | TRBV19 | - | - | TRBJ1-1 | 14
TGTGCCAGTATTGACAGGGGGCAGAACACTGAAGCTTTCTTT | CASIDRGQNTEAFF | TRBV19 | - | TRBD1 | TRBJ1-1 | 14
TGTGCCAGCAACCAAGGCAGGGGGCGTCCGGACTATGGCTACACCTTC | CASNQGRGRPDYGYTF | TRBV6-6 | - | TRBD1 | TRBJ1-2 | 16
TGTGCCAGCGGGCATTTAACCTACGAGCAGTACTTC | CASGHLTYEQYF | TRBV5-6 | - | - | TRBJ2-7 | 12
TGTGCCAGCGGACAGGGACTAGCGGGGGCCGATACGCAGTATTTT | CASGQGLAGADTQYF | TRBV2 | - | TRBD2 | TRBJ2-3 | 15
TGTGCCATCAGTGCCGACAGCAACTATGGCTACACCTTC | CAISADSNYGYTF | TRBV10-3 | - | - | TRBJ1-2 | 13
TGCGCCAGCAGCAGGCGACAGGGGATCGATGCGGATACGCAGTATTTT | CASSRRQGIDADTQYF | TRBV5-1 | - | TRBD1 | TRBJ2-3 | 16
TGTGCCAGCAGTGAAGGTTCGAGAAGATACACCTTC | CASSEGSRRYTF | TRBV2 | - | - | TRBJ1-2 | 12
TGTGCCAGCCGAAACAGGGGGGTTAGGAACGAGCAGTACTTC | CASRNRGVRNEQYF | TRBV2 | many | TRBD1 | TRBJ2-7 | 14
TGTGCCAGCAGTTTAATGACAGGGGCAGATGGCTACACCTTC | CASSLMTGADGYTF | TRBV27 | - | TRBD1 | TRBJ1-2 | 14
TGTGCCACCAGCAACGACAGGGAAGCTAACTATGGCTACACCTTC | CATSNDREANYGYTF | TRBV15 | once | TRBD1 | TRBJ1-2 | 15
TGTGCCAGCAGCTTACAGGGGGCTGGGGCCAACGTCCTGACTTTC | CASSLQGAGANVLTF | TRBV7-3 | - | TRBD1 | TRBJ2-6 | 15
TGTGCCAGCTCACCCGGCCGACAGGGTCTTTGGGCACCCCTCCACTTT | CASSPGRQGLWAPLHF | TRBV18 | - | TRBD1 | TRBJ1-6 | 16
TGTGCCAGCAGCTTGGGCCGGGTGAACACTGAAGCTTTCTTT | CASSLGRVNTEAFF | TRBV5-4 | - | - | TRBJ1-1 | 14
TGTGCCAGCTCACCTTTGGGAGACTCTGGGGCCAACGTCCTGACTTTC | CASSPLGDSGANVLTF | TRBV18 | - | - | TRBJ2-6 | 16
TGTGCCAGCAGTTATCTGGGAGGAGAGAGCACTGAAGCTTTCTTT | CASSYLGGESTEAFF | TRBV2 | - | - | TRBJ1-1 | 15
TGTGCCAGCAGCGCGTCTAGCGGGGGGGACTACAATGAGCAGTTCTTC | CASSASSGGDYNEQFF | TRBV7-3 | - | TRBD2 | TRBJ2-1 | 16
TGCAGTGCTACCCGAGGGGATACGCAGTATTTT | CSATRGDTQYF | TRBV20-1 | - | - | TRBJ2-3 | 11
TGTGCCAGCAGCCAAGCGGGGGGTTGGGATACGCAGTATTTT | CASSQAGGWDTQYF | TRBV6-5 | - | TRBD2 | TRBJ2-3 | 14
TGCGCCAGCAGCGAACAGGGTTACGATACGCAGTATTTT | CASSEQGYDTQYF | TRBV5-1 | - | - | TRBJ2-3 | 13
TGTGCCAGCAGCTTCGGAGTAGGTCAGCCCCAGCATTTT | CASSFGVGQPQHF | TRBV5-5 | - | - | TRBJ1-5 | 13
TGTGCTAGTGGTTTGTCCGTTGGGGCCACCGGGGAGCTGTTTTTT | CASGLSVGATGELFF | TRBV12-5 | - | - | TRBJ2-2 | 15
TGTGCCAGCAGTGAAGCGCGCGACAGGGTCTCGTCAGAAGCTTTCTTT | CASSEARDRVSSEAFF | TRBV2 | - | TRBD1 | TRBJ1-1 | 16
TGTGCCAGCAGCTCCTCAGGGTTACTTACTGAAGCTTTCTTT | CASSSSGLLTEAFF | TRBV11-2 | - | - | TRBJ1-1 | 14
TGTGCCAGCAGTCGGGACACCAGGAGCACTGAAGCTTTCTTT | CASSRDTRSTEAFF | TRBV2 | - | - | TRBJ1-1 | 14
TGTGCCAGCAGCCTGGACAGGGCCTCCTACAATGAGCAGTTCTTC | CASSLDRASYNEQFF | TRBV5-4 | - | TRBD1 | TRBJ2-1 | 15
TGTGCCAGCAGCTCAGGGGGAAAGACGTGGAATGAGCAGTTCTTC | CASSSGGKTWNEQFF | TRBV5-4 | once | TRBD1 | TRBJ2-1 | 15
TGTGCCAGCGGGAGGTGGGGGGGCAGGGGGCAGGGCTACACCTTC | CASGRWGGRGQGYTF | TRBV27 | - | TRBD1 | TRBJ1-2 | 15
TGTGCCAGCAGCTCCGCGACACCTCCGGGGGAGCAGTACTTC | CASSSATPPGEQYF | TRBV7-8 | - | - | TRBJ2-7 | 14
TGTGCCAGCAGCCCCAACCTACAGGGGAATGGCTACACCTTC | CASSPNLQGNGYTF | TRBV7-9 | - | TRBD1 | TRBJ1-2 | 14
TGTGCCAGCAGTCCACAGGGGTGGGACACTGAAGCTTTCTTT | CASSPQGWDTEAFF | TRBV25-1 | - | TRBD1 | TRBJ1-1 | 14
TGCGCCAGCAGCTTGGACCGGCGTGCAGGGGGCGCAGATGGCTACACCTTC | CASSLDRRAGGADGYTF | TRBV5-1 | - | TRBD1 | TRBJ1-2 | 17
TGTGCCAGCAGCTTGCAGGGAATCTATGGCTACACCTTC | CASSLQGIYGYTF | TRBV5-4 | - | - | TRBJ1-2 | 13
TGTGCCAGCACCATAGGGGGGCTTGGCACTGAAGCTTTCTTT | CASTIGGLGTEAFF | TRBV13 | - | - | TRBJ1-1 | 14
TGTGCCAGCAGTGACAGAACTACTAATCAGCCCCAGCATTTT | CASSDRTTNQPQHF | TRBV2 | - | - | TRBJ1-5 | 14
TGCGCCAGCAGCAGGGGCGGAATAGGCTCCTACAATGAGCAGTTCTTC | CASSRGGIGSYNEQFF | TRBV4-1 | - | - | TRBJ2-1 | 16
TGTGCCAGCCGAACGACAGGGGGGACTACTGAAGCTTTCTTT | CASRTTGGTTEAFF | TRBV6-5 | - | TRBD1 | TRBJ1-1 | 14
TGTGCCAGCAGCTTAGGGACTAACGCCCTTAGAGCTTTCTTT | CASSLGTNALRAFF | TRBV5-6 | - | - | TRBJ1-1 | 14
TGTGCCAGCAGTTCGAGACGGGACAGACTGTCCTACAATGAGCAGTTCTTC | CASSSRRDRLSYNEQFF | TRBV27 | - | TRBD1 | TRBJ2-1 | 17
TGCGCCAGCAGCTTGGGCGACATCGCGAACACCGGGGAGCTGTTTTTT | CASSLGDIANTGELFF | TRBV5-1 | - | - | TRBJ2-2 | 16
TGTGCCAGCAGCCAAGACACCAGGCGCCAAGAGACCCAGTACTTC | CASSQDTRRQETQYF | TRBV7-8 | - | - | TRBJ2-5 | 15
TGTGCCAGCAGCACTAGCGACATCACCGGGGAGCTGTTTTTT | CASSTSDITGELFF | TRBV7-6 | - | TRBD2 | TRBJ2-2 | 14
TGCGCCAGCAGCCAGACCGCGAACAGGGAGCAGTTCTTC | CASSQTANREQFF | TRBV4-1 | once | - | TRBJ2-1 | 13
TGTGCCGGGCGTGGTGTTCGGGGGGCCGGCTATGGCTACACCTTC | CAGRGVRGAGYGYTF | TRBV6-6 | - | - | TRBJ1-2 | 15
TGCGCCAGCAGTGAGGGGGACTCGACCTACGAGCAGTACTTC | CASSEGDSTYEQYF | TRBV10-1 | once | - | TRBJ2-7 | 14
TGTGCCAGCAGCGCTAGCGGGGGAAGCACAGATACGCAGTATTTT | CASSASGGSTDTQYF | TRBV9 | - | TRBD2 | TRBJ2-3 | 15
TGTGCCAGCAGTGGTGGTAGCGGGGGTTACTACGAGCAGTACTTC | CASSGGSGGYYEQYF | TRBV2 | - | TRBD2 | TRBJ2-7 | 15
TGTGCCAGCAGCCCGGACAGGGGATCCGAAAAACTGTTTTTT | CASSPDRGSEKLFF | TRBV7-2 | - | TRBD1 | TRBJ1-4 | 14
TGCGCCAGCAGCTTGGGAGCGGGGGGCATTCAAGAGACCCAGTACTTC | CASSLGAGGIQETQYF | TRBV5-1 | - | TRBD2 | TRBJ2-5 | 16
TGTGCCAGCACCCTACGAGAAGATCTAGCGGGGGAGACCCAGTACTTC | CASTLREDLAGETQYF | TRBV11-1 | - | TRBD2 | TRBJ2-5 | 16
TGCGCCAGCAGTTCAGGGCGCCCCGGAGGGCGAGATACGCAGTATTTT | CASSSGRPGGRDTQYF | TRBV4-1 | - | - | TRBJ2-3 | 16
TGTGCCAGCACGAGCGGGCTGAACACCGGGGAGCTGTTTTTT | CASTSGLNTGELFF | TRBV6-5 | - | - | TRBJ2-2 | 14
TGTGCCAGCAGCTTCGAACGGGGAGGAGGCAATGAGCAGTTCTTC | CASSFERGGGNEQFF | TRBV11-2 | - | - | TRBJ2-1 | 15
TGTGCCAGCAGCTTGGAAGTCAGGGGTAACACTGAAGCTTTCTTT | CASSLEVRGNTEAFF | TRBV5-5 | - | - | TRBJ1-1 | 15